The entry below describes one TCR beta chain. The antigen it binds to is not known. Base-call qualities are not available, and no considerably larger clone is one nucleotide away. The time point tag for this specimen amounts to: cycle 4 day 1 (C4D1), after 6 weeks of nivolumab. Relapse after autologous stem cell transplantation had occurred in all trial patients, and cohorts A, B and C were distinguished by prior brentuximab vedotin exposure. CD4+ T cells were purified from thawed PBMCs by magnetic negative selection with a Miltenyi CD4+ T cell isolation kit. The trial cohort included fewer than 60 patients with relapsed/refractory classical Hodgkin lymphoma, and each patient had a best overall response of complete response, partial response or progressive disease. Single-agent nivolumab was administered to trial patients in the multi-cohort phase II CheckMate 205 trial. An independent review committee assessed best overall response by applying the 2007 International Working Group response criteria. Trial PBMCs were obtained immediately prior to nivolumab initiation (C1D1) and on therapy at cycle 2 day 1 and cycle 4 day 1. Peripheral blood was collected in 8 mL Vacutainer Cell Preparation Tubes, from which PBMCs were isolated by centrifugation and then cryopreserved. Purified CD4+ and CD8+ fractions were prepared only for cases where an additional PBMC sample was available. Magnetically labelled cells were depleted on LS columns in a quadroMACS separator, and the flow-through was collected as the purified fraction.

The germline V gene gives CDR1 as SGHTA and CDR2 as FQGNSA. The CDR3 sequence holds 13 residues, the cysteine and phenylalanine included. Only the CDR3 DNA is retained, 39 bases long and in frame from the first base. The junction shows trimming of 5 bases on V and 4 bases on J, plus 9 bases between the germline ends. The data belong to a study of PD-1 blockade in classical Hodgkin lymphoma (dated by TCRdb to the early 2020s). At the level of the whole study: Nivolumab dosing was 3 mg/kg intravenously every 2 weeks, continuing until either disease progression or unacceptable toxicity. The study used TCR beta sequencing and CyTOF to define a peripheral blood immune signature of response to PD-1 blockade in classical Hodgkin lymphoma.

Beyond this particular receptor, the publication reports: By C4D1, a significant rise was seen in CD4+ TCR diversity but not in CD8+ TCR diversity (p=0.0027 vs p=0.16), and the rise was most apparent among complete responders (p=0.02). Lower diversity was observed in patients in whom nivolumab was started less than 1 year after ASCT, and these patients were excluded from later analyses so that confounding by immune reconstitution would be avoided. Newly diagnosed patients were reported to have lower baseline TCR diversity than healthy donors, and relapsed/refractory patients were reported to have lower baseline TCR diversity still. The study was limited to a single clinical trial cohort, and causes of repertoire differences, possibly disease activity or prior therapy, remained undefined. Among trial patients, those achieving complete response had baseline diversity similar to that of newly diagnosed patients, while diversity was significantly lower in partial responders and progressors.

Genomic DNA was isolated using the Qiagen DNeasy kit from unsorted PBMCs as well as from negatively selected CD4+ and CD8+ fractions. TCR beta CDR3 regions were amplified by immunoSEQ multiplex PCR using primers annealing to V and J segments. A synthetic immune receptor repertoire was used to minimize amplification bias, and any residual bias was removed computationally once sequencing was done. Regarding the original processing steps: Repertoire diversity was quantified as the Shannon entropy index using custom Python scripts. The unsorted, CD4+ and CD8+ repertoires were each analyzed separately, with the exception of combined analyses, where CD4+ and CD8+ sequences were merged in silico. Clonal expansion was defined as a frequency increase of at least 2-fold after treatment compared with C1D1, and clones undetected at baseline were assigned a pseudocount of 0.5. Clones with 0 or 1 copy at C1D1 were classified as singleton clones, and clones with 2 or more copies were classified as non-singleton clones. Clones expanded in unsorted samples were labelled as CD4+, CD8+ or unknown by matching protein sequences in sorted samples from the same patient. Wilcoxon tests on paired samples were used to test changes in diversity from C1D1 to C4D1. As stored in TCRdb, this immuneACCESS dataset retains in-frame rearrangements with V and J assigned. A fraction of the clones does not appear; measured against another copy, unresolved V genes explain less than half of the discrepancy, and the remainder lacks a known reason. V and J calls and clone size are copied from that table; D and trimming were computed from the DNA. Here the sample has over 10,000 clones; roughly 83% occur a single time. Roughly 0.88% of the sample comes from the top ten.

The receptor chain draws on TRBV7-2 and TRBJ2-1; the D segment cannot be called with confidence. The specimen comprised CD4+ T cells from blood, sampled before the fourth cycle of nivolumab. The TCR comes from a human donor with classical Hodgkin lymphoma. CDR3 loop: CASSRENYNEQFF. DNA sequence: TGTGCCAGCAGCCGCGAAAATTACAATGAGCAGTTCTTC.